The 19 T cell receptor beta chains listed next were all sequenced from one sample in a study of blood T cells in healthy people across ages. The second PCR ran roughly 6 to 12 cycles with a sample-barcoded 5' primer and J-beta primers. TCRdb reprocessed the 5' RACE reads via MiXCR and lists one record per CDR3 protein. The table shows approximately 690,000 distinct CDR3 sequences, with around two fifths occurring only once. The specimen was blood. These receptors were collected from an elderly man in good health.

The count of this clonotype is one. The rearrangement uses TRBV6-5 and TRBJ1-2; D is unresolved. Germline values: CDR1 MNHEY, CDR2 SVGAGI. The V gene lost 7 bases and the J gene lost 5 bases, with 8 bases spanning the gap. The CDR3 loop spans 11 amino acids. CDR3 protein: CASTGEYGYTF. The CDR3 coding sequence is TGTGCCAGCACCGGTGAATATGGCTACACCTTC.

CDR3 nucleotide sequence: TGTGCCAGCGCAGGGAATAAAAAAAATGAGCAGTTCTTC. Its translation: CASAGNKKNEQFF. This chain links TRBV18 with TRBJ2-1; TRBD1 might be the D (5 bases). The CDR3 extends over 13 amino acids. V was shortened by 8 bases and J by 7 bases, with 15 bases between the two germline ends. Looked up from germline, CDR1 is KGHSH and CDR2 is LQKENI.

This chain joins TRBV27 and TRBJ2-2, with 7 positions matching TRBD1. This CDR3 has 16 residues. V lost 6 bases and J lost 0; bases outside the gene matches: 7. Germline CDR1 MNHEY, CDR2 SMNVEV (reference sequence). CDR3 amino acids: CASSWQGQTNTGELFF. CDR3 in DNA: TGTGCCAGCAGCTGGCAGGGACAGACGAACACCGGGGAGCTGTTTTTT.

Ten or more counts support this clonotype. V and J are TRBV7-2 and TRBJ2-5; 12 positions agree with TRBD1. Trimming at V came to 6 bases and at J to 5 bases, leaving 7 bases not matched to a gene. This CDR3 spans 15 amino acids. Germline V lookup: CDR1 SGHTA, CDR2 FQGNSA. The CDR3 DNA reads as TGTGCCAGCAGTAAAGGGACAGGGGGCAGGGAGACCCAGTACTTC. This codes for CASSKGTGGRETQYF.

This clonotype came up many times. This chain uses TRBV7-2 with TRBJ2-5; a weak D match, TRBD1 (5 bases). This CDR3 region has 14 residues. Trimming left V 7 bases short and J 7 bases short, with 19 bases between. Germline CDR1 is SGHTA and CDR2 is FQGNSA. The CDR3 loop reads CASTPVQSTGTQYF. CDR3 bases: TGTGCCAGCACCCCTGTACAGTCAACAGGGACCCAGTACTTC.

This clonotype was found once. This could be a read error, since a much larger clone is one nucleotide away. V gene TRBV29-1 combines with J gene TRBJ2-1, with 10 nucleotides matching TRBD2. The tail of the sequence fits TRBJ2-7 better, so the J call may be wrong. The CDR3 totals 13 residues. Germline V gives CDR1 SQVTM, CDR2 ANQGSEA. CDR3 loop: CSAAGLASSEQYF. In DNA, the CDR3 is TGCAGCGCTGCGGGACTAGCGAGCAGCGAGCAGTACTTC.

The chain couples TRBV5-1 to TRBJ1-5; a possible D gene is TRBD1 (5 bases). In germline, CDR1 is SGHRS, CDR2 YFSETQ. Trimming pared 1 base from V and 4 bases from J, leaving 12 bases between. CDR3 length: 15 residues. Here the CDR3 DNA reads TGCGCCAGCAGCTTGACTGGGGCCCTAAATCAGCCCCAGCATTTT. Encoded protein: CASSLTGALNQPQHF. The full variable domain, completed using reference TRBV5-1 and TRBJ1-5, is KAGVTQTPRYLIKTRGQQVTLSCSPISGHRSVSWYQQTPGQGLQFLFEYFSETQRNKGNFPGRFSGRQFSNSRSEMNVSTLELGDSALYLCASSLTGALNQPQHFGDGTRLSIL.

Only a few counts were recorded for this clonotype. V gene TRBV5-1 combines with J gene TRBJ2-1; the D gene is possibly TRBD2 (5 bases). This CDR3 is built from 15 residues. Germline CDR1 and CDR2: SGHRS and YFSETQ. The V end lost 1 base, the J end lost 0 bases, and 8 bases lay between the germline ends. The CDR3 DNA reads TGCGCCAGCAGCTTGACGGACTCCTCCTACAATGAGCAGTTCTTC. As protein: CASSLTDSSYNEQFF. Full variable domain (missing parts from reference TRBV5-1 and TRBJ2-1): KAGVTQTPRYLIKTRGQQVTLSCSPISGHRSVSWYQQTPGQGLQFLFEYFSETQRNKGNFPGRFSGRQFSNSRSEMNVSTLELGDSALYLCASSLTDSSYNEQFFGPGTRLTVL.

The V gene is TRBV6-2 or TRBV6-3, the J gene TRBJ2-5, with D uncertain. V was clipped by 4 bases and J by 7 bases, with 7 bases between them. The CDR3 is 11 residues long. The V gene's germline CDR1 is MNHEY and CDR2 SVGEGT. The CDR3 reads CASSSPGTQYF. The CDR3 nucleotides read TGTGCCAGCAGTTCCCCGGGGACCCAGTACTTC.

This clonotype appeared a few times. The chain recombines TRBV5-1 with TRBJ2-5; the D is unclear. Germline CDR1 is SGHRS and CDR2 is YFSETQ. This CDR3 comprises 11 residues. With 0 bases removed from V and 5 bases from J, the gap between germline ends came to 2 bases. The CDR3: CASSLDETQYF. The CDR3 region has the DNA TGCGCCAGCAGCTTGGATGAGACCCAGTACTTC.

The genes are TRBV4-2 and TRBJ2-5; TRBD2 aligns across 9 bases. The tail of the sequence fits TRBJ2-7 better, so the J call may be wrong. Germline CDR1 LGHNA, CDR2 YNFKEQ. This CDR3 spans 16 amino acids. The CDR3 sequence is CASSQDLASGAYEQYF. Written as DNA, the CDR3 is TGTGCCAGCAGCCAAGATTTGGCTAGCGGGGCCTACGAGCAGTACTTC.

On this clonotype: Relative to the germline gene, one junction end is altered; a read error may explain this. The DNA for the CDR3 is TGTGCCAGCAGCCCCACGGGGGGGCCCCGTCAAGCGACCCAGTACTTC. This codes for CASSPTGGPRQATQYF. The rearrangement links TRBV5-6 to TRBJ2-5; 8 positions match TRBD2. Looked up from germline, CDR1 is SGHDT and CDR2 is YYEEEE. The CDR3 runs to 16 residues.

The chain is built from TRBV10-2 and TRBJ2-1; 7 bases map to TRBD1. Trimming at V came to 4 bases and at J to 6 bases, leaving 15 bases not matched to a gene. CDR1 and CDR2 from the germline V gene are WSHSY and SAAADI. The CDR3 totals 17 residues. This CDR3 is CASSGRTGTADPNEQFF. CDR3 sequence (DNA): TGCGCCAGCAGTGGTAGAACCGGGACAGCAGACCCCAATGAGCAGTTCTTC.

CDR3 DNA: TGTGCCAGCAGTTTTTGGGTGATGAACACTGAAGCTTTCTTT. Translated: CASSFWVMNTEAFF. This chain connects TRBV12-3 or TRBV12-4 to TRBJ1-1; D gene ambiguous. This CDR3 has 14 amino acids. The germline V and J ends were trimmed by 3 bases and 0 bases, with 8 bases remaining between them.

The V and J genes are TRBV7-6 and TRBJ1-1; no clear D. Trimming removed 3 bases at V and 3 bases at J, with 8 bases between. From germline, CDR1 is SGHVS and CDR2 FNYEAQ. The CDR3 is 13 amino acids. This CDR3 is CASSLRVDTEAFF. The CDR3 DNA reads as TGTGCCAGCAGCTTGAGGGTAGACACTGAAGCTTTCTTT.

V gene TRBV6-2 or TRBV6-3 combines with J gene TRBJ2-1; either TRBD1 or TRBD2 may fit D (5 bases each). The CDR3 totals 14 residues. The ends were cut back, 3 bases at V and 0 bases at J, with 6 bases in the middle. Germline CDR1 is MNHEY and CDR2 is SVGEGT. The CDR3 coding sequence is TGTGCCAGCAGTTATGGGGGCTCCTACAATGAGCAGTTCTTC. Amino acids: CASSYGGSYNEQFF.

The rearrangement joins TRBV20-1 to TRBJ2-4; no firm D call. The J call may be wrong; the DNA end is better matched by TRBJ2-7. The length of the CDR3 is 14 residues. CDR1 and CDR2 from the germline V gene are DFQATT and SNEGSKA (reference sequence). The CDR3 region is CSARGVDLPYEQYF. The CDR3 nucleotides are TGCAGTGCTAGAGGGGTAGATTTGCCCTACGAGCAGTACTTC.

The sample holds a few counts of this clonotype. The V and J genes are TRBV7-3 and TRBJ2-1; the match to TRBD2 covers 15 bases. Per the germline V gene, CDR1 is SGHTA and CDR2 is FQGTGA. This CDR3 is 16 amino acids long. Trimming at V came to 3 bases and at J to 8 bases, leaving 5 bases not matched to a gene. CDR3 in DNA: TGTGCCAGCAGCTTGCCCGGGACTAGCGGGAGGCATGAGCAGTTCTTC. It codes for CASSLPGTSGRHEQFF.

This clonotype has only one observation. With a much larger clone just one base away, this may be a read error. The chain carries TRBV4-2 and TRBJ2-1; maybe TRBD2 (6 bases). CDR3 length: 13 residues. Germline V gives CDR1 LGHNA, CDR2 YNFKEQ. The CDR3 coding sequence is TGTGCCAACAGCCAAGCGTTGGGAGGCGGCGAGTTCTTC. Its protein is CANSQALGGGEFF.